The source of this T cell receptor (beta chain) is a study of monozygotic twins with inflammatory bowel disease. With the 5' RACE reads reprocessed, TCRdb shows one record per CDR3 protein and no DNA. The ten most abundant clones cover roughly 8% of a sample with 200,000 to 250,000 distinct CDR3 sequences. CDR3 length equals 12 residues. CDR1 SGHTA and CDR2 FQGNSA come from the germline V gene. Remarks on this clonotype: Its cognate antigen is unknown.

One blood sample of about 2.5 ml was taken from each donor. Study results and limitations: There were differing immunosuppressive treatments, which may have added variability to patient repertoires.

The chain joins TRBV7-2 to TRBJ2-5; the TCRdb D gene call, TRBD2, has no DNA to confirm it. Sequenced material: blood. The source of this sequence is a human donor with ulcerative colitis or Crohn's disease, or a healthy co-twin of an affected twin (not recorded which). The CDR3 loop reads CASSQSGETQYF.